This record concerns one T cell receptor (beta chain) sequence. Libraries were prepared by immunoSEQ multiplex PCR; TCRdb keeps only in-frame clonotypes and omits some of them. The data contain over 100,000 clones, roughly nine tenths of them seen just once; the ten biggest clones take up 0.95% to 1.5%. This specimen comes from a study of cytomegalovirus exposure and HLA in healthy donors. V lost 6 bases and J lost 7, with 9 bases in between. This CDR3 is built from 12 residues. Germline V gene lookup returns CDR1 KGHSH and CDR2 LQKENI. This TCR derives from a woman aged 18-35 years in good health and CMV-seronegative. Sequencing was carried out using PBMCs. The J gene is TRBJ1-4, the V gene TRBV18, with no clear D. CDR3 loop: CASSEGSEKLFF. Here the CDR3 DNA reads TGTGCCAGCTCTGAGGGATCTGAAAAACTGTTTTTT.